This T cell receptor beta chain is from a study of siplizumab effects on memory and regulatory T cells (dated by TCRdb to about 2019). Notes on the research overall: Across about eight responder-stimulator pairs, mixed lymphocyte reactions were run in pairs, about 1 with siplizumab at about 1.1 ug/mL and about 1 without drug. The study examined how the anti-CD2 antibody siplizumab affects alloreactive T-cell subsets in allogeneic mixed lymphocyte reactions built from human PBMCs. What the research found in general, with its limitations: The suppressive function of proliferating Tregs from siplizumab cultures was not functionally confirmed. A naive or memory phenotype could not be assigned to roughly 75-96% of proliferating CD4+ or CD8+ clones. The cumulative frequency of alloreactive sequences that could be traced back to unstimulated CD4+ memory T cells was significantly reduced by siplizumab. Unstimulated naive T cells appeared to be more diverse than memory T cells, and naive cells seemed to make a substantial contribution to the alloresponse. Sequences below about 10^-5 frequency were poorly captured, so only a minor fraction of alloreactive clones could be mapped to unstimulated subsets. Among mappable alloreactive CD4+ clones, an average Treg-derived fraction of about 69% was observed with siplizumab, compared with 25% to 30% in control reactions.

For 5 to 7 days, cells in the mixed lymphocyte reaction were kept in coculture at 37 degrees C. Responder PBMCs were labelled with CFSE and stimulator PBMCs were labelled with Violet Dye, after which the responder and stimulator PBMCs were mixed at a 1:1 ratio. Sorted unstimulated T cells and proliferating T cells recovered from mixed lymphocyte reactions underwent TCRbeta CDR3 sequencing. Fresh whole blood from ten HLA-typed healthy donors served as the source for isolating PBMCs. After the mixed lymphocyte reaction, proliferating CFSE-low responder T cells were FACS-sorted for TCR sequencing. In the germline V gene, CDR1 corresponds to SQVTM and CDR2 to ANQGSEA. The cysteine opens and the phenylalanine closes a CDR3 of 16 amino acids. The only DNA kept is the CDR3, 48 bases in frame from the first base. V sheds 3 bases and J sheds 2 bases, leaving 20 bases between their ends. Regarding this clone: Its cognate antigen has yet to be identified. The record has no base qualities; no much larger clone is one base away.

Library construction relied on the immunoSEQ multiplex PCR assay. Roughly 10^5 TCR templates per sample were assayed on the deep sequencing platform. Genomic DNA extracted from sorted T cells was used for TCRbeta CDR3 sequencing. For the original study's pipeline: The R programming language was used for the clonal analysis of the TCRbeta CDR3 data. Unstimulated samples were compared with post-reaction CFSE-low samples to define alloreactive CD4+ and CD8+ clones. By matching sequences to the repertoires of sorted unstimulated Treg and non-Treg cells, each alloreactive CD4+ clone was assigned a regulatory or non-regulatory origin. TCRdb re-hosts the immuneACCESS table, in-frame sequences only. Its copies lack some clones; in the studies checked, an unresolved V gene accounts for under half of them, and the cause for the rest is not known. That table gives V, J and clone size, and the DNA gave D and trimming. This sample lists about 10,000 clones; more than 35% were detected once. Jointly, the top ten make up over 8.5% of the sample.

The material sequenced was CFSE-low (dividing) CD8+ T cells sorted from an allogeneic mixed lymphocyte reaction. The TCR was taken from a human donor in good health; the cells came from an allogeneic mixed lymphocyte reaction. The V gene is TRBV29-1 and the J gene is TRBJ2-7; no D gene call is confident. CDR3 reads: CSVEVQQGPNTYEQYF. In nucleotides, the sequence is TGCAGCGTTGAGGTCCAACAAGGGCCAAACACCTACGAGCAGTACTTC.